This T cell receptor beta chain came from a study of T cell changes during pregnancy in multiple sclerosis. Measured with immunoSEQ multiplex PCR; TCRdb has only the in-frame clones, and not every one. The sample has 35,000 to 45,000 clones, roughly nine tenths seen once. Looked up from germline, CDR1 is GTSNPN and CDR2 is SVGIG (reference sequence). This CDR3 has 15 residues. The V gene end was trimmed by 0 bases and the J gene end by 4 bases; junction bases not matched to a gene: 4. The clonotype was recovered from a female donor with multiple sclerosis, enrolled in a pregnancy study. The rearrangement joins TRBV30 to TRBJ2-1; TRBD2 agrees at 9 bases. The sample consisted of CD4+ T cells from peripheral blood mononuclear cells, taken before pregnancy. CDR3: CAWSVSGGPYNEQFF. Here the CDR3 DNA reads TGTGCCTGGAGTGTTAGCGGGGGCCCGTACAATGAGCAGTTCTTC.